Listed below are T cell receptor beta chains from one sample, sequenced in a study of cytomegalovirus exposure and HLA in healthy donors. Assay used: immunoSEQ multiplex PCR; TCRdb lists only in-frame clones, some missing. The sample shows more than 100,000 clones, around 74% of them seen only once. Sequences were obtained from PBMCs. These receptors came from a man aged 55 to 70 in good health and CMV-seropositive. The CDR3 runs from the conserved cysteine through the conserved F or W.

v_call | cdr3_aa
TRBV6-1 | CATKLAQRDSQYF
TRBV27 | CASRGSGVYTGELFF
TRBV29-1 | CSVVAGEGDTQYF
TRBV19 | CASSSGTGASETQYF
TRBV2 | CASSSQGAYGYTF
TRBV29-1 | CSGRNTGELFF
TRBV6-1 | CASRQLNSNQPQHF
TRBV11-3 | CASSRDRDGEQYF
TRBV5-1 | CASSRGVYGQYF
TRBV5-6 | CASSPGQGYGYTF
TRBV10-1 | CASSDPRVAGQETQYF
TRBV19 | CASSMRSYDYEQYF
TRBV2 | CASSGSRDIFGQPQHF
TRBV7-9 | CASSLATDQGTQYF
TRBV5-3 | CARSFRGPDTGELFF
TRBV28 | CASSLAGRQNTEAFF